This passage covers 17 T cell receptor beta chains from one sample sequenced in a study of OX40 agonist ivuxolimab in advanced cancers. Clones were sequenced by immunoSEQ multiplex PCR, and TCRdb holds only the in-frame ones, with some missing. In the table there are 67,000 or so clones, roughly nine tenths of which are singletons. The sample here was CD4+ or CD8+ T cells sorted from blood, taken in a trial of the OX40 agonist ivuxolimab. All receptors derive from an adult with an advanced solid tumor such as melanoma, head and neck, liver or kidney cancer.

V and J are TRBV4-2 and TRBJ1-2; D gene unclear. The CDR3 covers 15 residues. The V end lost 3 bases, the J end lost 0 bases, and 11 bases lay between the germline ends. The germline CDR1 and CDR2 sequences are LGHNA and YNFKEQ. The CDR3 here is CASSQVESANYGYTF. The CDR3 DNA follows: TGTGCCAGCAGCCAGGTGGAATCGGCTAACTATGGCTACACCTTC.

In this sample, this clone turned up a few times. This chain connects TRBV5-1 to TRBJ1-6; TRBD1 might be the D (5 bases). This CDR3 is 13 amino acids long. Per the germline V gene, CDR1 is SGHRS and CDR2 is YFSETQ. Trimming shortened V by 0 bases and J by 9 bases, and 7 bases separated the two germline ends. CDR3 DNA: TGCGCCAGCAGCTTGGCAGGGCGTTCACCCCTCCACTTT. This encodes CASSLAGRSPLHF.

In nucleotides, the CDR3 is TGCGCCAGCAGCCAAGATGCCGGAAGGGAGACCCAGTACTTC. Protein sequence: CASSQDAGRETQYF. The J gene is TRBJ2-5, the V gene TRBV4-3, with D unclear. The V end was cut by 0 bases, the J end by 5 bases, with 10 bases between. Germline V gene sequence: CDR1 LGHNA, CDR2 YSLEER. This CDR3 is 14 amino acids long.

The V call is TRBV5-8, the J call TRBJ2-1, with TRBD2 matching over 13 bases. The CDR3 contains 19 residues. The germline V gene has CDR1 SGHTS and CDR2 YDEGEE. V shed 0 bases and J 3 bases; nucleotides not matched to a gene: 9. The CDR3 DNA reads as TGTGCCAGCAGCTTGGGGGGGACTAGCGGGAACCTGGGCTACAATGAGCAGTTCTTC. This translates into CASSLGGTSGNLGYNEQFF.

The chain has TRBV7-7 and TRBJ1-5, with D uncertain. Germline assignment: CDR1 SSHAT and CDR2 FNYEAQ (reference sequence). The germline V and J ends were trimmed by 6 bases and 6 bases, with 12 bases remaining between them. The CDR3 spans 13 residues. The CDR3 region is CASSVTISQPQHF. The CDR3 bases are TGTGCCAGCAGTGTGACAATAAGTCAGCCCCAGCATTTT.

This rearrangement joins TRBV7-2 to TRBJ2-6; TRBD1 agrees at 7 bases. This CDR3 spans 17 amino acids. The V and J ends lost 0 bases and 0 bases, in that order; junction bases with no gene match: 2. The germline V gene encodes CDR1 SGHTA and CDR2 FQGNSA. CDR3 DNA sequence: TGTGCCAGCAGCTTAGCCGGGACAGACTCTGGGGCCAACGTCCTGACTTTC. Its translation is CASSLAGTDSGANVLTF.

V and J are TRBV5-1 and TRBJ1-5, with 10 bases that match TRBD1. With V trimmed by 4 bases and J by 9 bases, 4 bases remained unmatched. The CDR3 is 13 residues long. From germline, CDR1 is SGHRS and CDR2 YFSETQ. DNA for the CDR3: TGCGCCAGCAGCCCGGACAGGGGGTTGCCCCAGCATTTT. Protein: CASSPDRGLPQHF.

J is TRBJ1-1 and V is TRBV19, with D possibly matching TRBD1 (6 bases). This CDR3 region has 14 residues. V dropped 6 bases and J dropped 1 base, with 12 bases sitting between them. Looked up from germline, CDR1 is LNHDA and CDR2 is SQIVND (reference sequence). The CDR3 here is CASSLGGENTEAFF. As DNA, the CDR3 is TGTGCCAGTAGCTTAGGGGGGGAGAACACTGAAGCTTTCTTT.

This clone came up a few times. The chain uses TRBV4-2 and TRBJ2-3, with D perhaps matching TRBD2 (5 bases). Germline assignment: CDR1 LGHNA and CDR2 YNFKEQ. V was clipped by 2 bases and J by 2 bases, with 8 bases between them. The CDR3 extends over 14 amino acids. The CDR3 DNA is TGTGCCAGCAGCCAACCGGGGTACACAGATACGCAGTATTTT. As protein: CASSQPGYTDTQYF.

The rearrangement links TRBV19 to TRBJ2-7; a possible D gene is TRBD1 (5 bases). Germline assignment: CDR1 LNHDA and CDR2 SQIVND (reference sequence). Trimming shortened V by 6 bases and J by 5 bases, and 8 bases separated the two germline ends. The CDR3 has 11 residues. CDR3 residues: CASRKGNEQYF. Written as DNA, the CDR3 is TGTGCCAGTAGAAAGGGGAACGAGCAGTACTTC.

This clone was counted once. This chain uses TRBV28 with TRBJ1-6; D gene uncertain. V was shortened by 5 bases and J by 12 bases, with 8 bases between the two germline ends. The germline gives CDR1 MDHEN, CDR2 SYDVKM. The CDR3 sequence is 11 residues long. CDR3 nucleotide sequence: TGTGCCAGCAGTACGGGTCTACCCCTCCACTTT. Translation gives CASSTGLPLHF.

The J gene is TRBJ1-5, the V gene TRBV6-6; D may be TRBD1 (5 bases). Germline lookup yields CDR1 MNHNY and CDR2 SVGAGI (reference sequence). The CDR3 contains 14 residues. Deletions cut 7 bases from V and 2 bases from J, with 12 bases between. In DNA form, the CDR3 reads TGTGCCAGCAAAGGAGGGGCCGGCAATCAGCCCCAGCATTTT. It yields the protein CASKGGAGNQPQHF.

The chain couples TRBV10-3 to TRBJ2-1, with a possible D match to TRBD2 (6 bases). The germline gives CDR1 ENHRY, CDR2 SYGVKD. The CDR3 is 14 amino acids. Deletions cut 2 bases from V and 7 bases from J, with 12 bases between. The CDR3 is CAISEEIAANEQFF. As DNA, the CDR3 is TGTGCCATCAGTGAGGAGATAGCGGCTAATGAGCAGTTCTTC.

This rearrangement joins TRBV15 to TRBJ2-7, with D tentatively TRBD2 (5 bases). Germline CDR1 reads LNHNV; CDR2 reads YYDKDF (reference sequence). V shed 0 bases and J shed 6 bases, with 12 bases lying between them. This CDR3 is 14 amino acids long. The CDR3 nucleotides are TGTGCCACCAGCAGAGATAACGGGGTGGGCGAGCAGTACTTC. This sequence encodes CATSRDNGVGEQYF.

The chain couples TRBV28 to TRBJ2-2, with 7 nucleotides matching TRBD2. J gave up 3 bases and V 8 bases, and 9 bases lay outside the gene matches. Germline CDR1 MDHEN, CDR2 SYDVKM. The CDR3 runs to 15 residues. The CDR3 DNA reads TGTGCCAGCTCTCAGCGGGGACTTTACACCGGGGAGCTGTTTTTT. Protein sequence: CASSQRGLYTGELFF.

The chain uses TRBV11-3 and TRBJ1-1, with D possibly TRBD1 on 6 matching bases. Germline V CDR1 and CDR2: SGHNT, YENEEA. CDR3 length equals 13 residues. Trimming left V 4 bases short and J 8 bases short, with 14 bases between. CDR3 loop: CASSWDGTREAFF. DNA of the CDR3: TGTGCCAGCAGCTGGGACGGGACACGCGAAGCTTTCTTT. Filled out from reference TRBV11-3 and TRBJ1-1, the complete variable domain reads EAGVVQSPRYKIIEKKQPVAFWCNPISGHNTLYWYLQNLGQGPELLIRYENEEAVDDSQLPKDRFSAERLKGVDSTLKIQPAELGDSAVYLCASSWDGTREAFFGQGTRLTVV.

This clone was picked up one time. The chain recombines TRBV5-1 with TRBJ2-3; the match to TRBD2 covers 8 bases. CDR1 and CDR2 (germline): SGHRS, YFSETQ. V dropped 0 bases and J dropped 5; count of bases not matched to a gene: 8. There are 16 residues in the CDR3. Written as DNA, the CDR3 is TGCGCCAGCAGCTTGGCCGTTAGCGGGATTTTAGATACGCAGTATTTT. Translation gives CASSLAVSGILDTQYF.